This passage covers 8 T cell receptor beta chains from one sample sequenced in a study of blood T cell repertoires in COVID-19. Using immunoSEQ multiplex PCR, the repertoire was profiled, and TCRdb retains in-frame clones only, with some absent. The sample records about 140,000 clones, roughly 88% being singletons. The specimen sequenced was PBMCs or T cells enriched from blood (not recorded which). Receptors were obtained from a man aged 65-85 years who had been exposed to COVID-19.

V is TRBV5-1 and J is TRBJ2-2; TRBD1 aligns across 11 bases. This CDR3 comprises 16 residues. V lost 4 bases and J lost 4; bases outside the gene matches: 6. CDR1 and CDR2 from the germline V gene are SGHRS and YFSETQ. The CDR3 region is CASSLGQGAFTGELFF. CDR3 sequence (DNA): TGCGCCAGCAGCCTTGGACAGGGGGCTTTCACCGGGGAGCTGTTTTTT.

The V and J genes are TRBV28 and TRBJ1-2; TRBD1 might be the D (6 bases). V dropped 5 bases and J dropped 10 bases, with 14 bases sitting between them. The CDR3 has 12 residues. CDR1 and CDR2 (germline): MDHEN, SYDVKM. The CDR3 loop reads CASSRTEHAYTF. The CDR3 nucleotides are TGTGCCAGCAGTCGGACAGAGCATGCCTACACCTTC.

This chain connects TRBV10-2 to TRBJ2-7; 9 nucleotides match TRBD1. The CDR3 runs to 18 residues. V lost 0 bases, J lost 5 bases, and 14 bases stayed unmatched. Germline V gives CDR1 WSHSY, CDR2 SAAADI. CDR3 amino acids: CASSESYGDRAHVDEQYF. Here the CDR3 DNA reads TGCGCCAGCAGTGAGTCATACGGGGACAGGGCCCATGTGGACGAGCAGTACTTC.

V usage is TRBV6-5 and J usage is TRBJ2-7; 7 nucleotides line up with TRBD1. The CDR3 sequence is 14 residues long. V lost 5 bases and J lost 7; bases outside the gene matches: 11. Germline V lookup: CDR1 MNHEY, CDR2 SVGAGI. The CDR3 coding sequence is TGTGCCAGCAGTCCCTCTCACAGGGGCGGGGAGCAGTACTTC. Protein: CASSPSHRGGEQYF.

This clone was detected only a few times. The rearrangement uses TRBV4-1 and TRBJ2-7, with 10 bases aligning to TRBD1. The CDR3 length is 14 residues. Trimming removed 4 bases from V and 6 bases from J; junction bases left unmatched: 6. Germline lookup yields CDR1 MGHRA and CDR2 YSYEKL. The CDR3 DNA reads TGCGCCAGCAGCCGTCCGGGACAGGGGCTCGAGCAGTACTTC. It is translated as CASSRPGQGLEQYF.

J is TRBJ1-4 and V is TRBV5-3; a weak D match, TRBD1 (6 bases). TRBV5-3 is annotated as an ORF whose role is uncertain. Between the trimmed V and J ends, which lost 4 bases and 6 bases, there was a span of 13 bases. This CDR3 contains 14 residues. The CDR3 loop is CARSPTGEHEKLFF. For the CDR3, the DNA is TGTGCCAGAAGCCCGACAGGCGAGCATGAAAAACTGTTTTTT.

The chain has TRBV7-9 and TRBJ1-2; TRBD1 matches at 9 bases. The CDR3 is 17 amino acids. CDR1 SEHNR and CDR2 FQNEAQ come from the germline V gene (reference sequence). After removal of 5 bases from V and 2 bases from J, the junction contained 12 bases not matched to a gene. The CDR3 bases are TGTGCCAGCAGCGACACAGGGGGCGCAGCCCTGAACTATGGCTACACCTTC. This codes for CASSDTGGAALNYGYTF.

CDR3 protein: CASSRAVENYGYTF. The CDR3 DNA reads TGCGCCAGCAGCCGCGCGGTTGAGAACTATGGCTACACCTTC. The chain has TRBV4-3 and TRBJ1-2; D uncertain. This CDR3 contains 14 residues. With 4 bases removed from V and 2 bases from J, the gap between germline ends came to 11 bases. Germline CDR1 LGHNA, CDR2 YSLEER.